This T cell receptor beta chain was profiled in a study of human T cells and chemical hapten exposure (dated by TCRdb to about 2021). For the wider study: For sensitization, 2% DPC in acetone was applied to an approximately 2 cm by approximately 2 cm area of upper inner arm skin. Patch testing was performed on the upper back with Finn chambers containing 0.01% DPC, and the patch tests were scored after 6 days according to International Contact Dermatitis Research Group standards. Libraries were pooled for sequencing, and per-sample TCR yields varied mainly because of small differences in library volumes within the pool. Patient blood was sampled pre-sensitization (week 0) and at 2, 6 and about 24 weeks after DPC sensitization. This study followed changes in the peripheral blood TCR repertoire in vivo during primary and secondary sensitization of alopecia patients to the hapten diphenylcyclopropenone (DPC). The mostly female patient cohort included alopecia areata with under or over 50% scalp involvement, alopecia totalis and alopecia universalis. Patients additionally received weekly therapeutic DPC doses to the scalp throughout the roughly 26-week study period. Blood for TCR sequencing was provided by twenty-nine alopecia patients at one to four time points (pre-sensitization, 2, 6 and 24 weeks). Overall study outcomes, separate from this receptor: Patch test score correlated positively with the number of PT1 expanded TCRs, reaching significance at thresholds 8, 16 and 32 but not at 4. Repeated subsampling changed both the strength of the expansion versus patch-test correlation and the threshold at which the correlation became significant. Compared with pre-sensitization or healthy control sets, expanded TCRs formed significantly more large CDR3 similarity clusters, which is consistent with antigen-driven responses. No change with DPC sensitization was found in the number of TCRs above 1 in 1000 frequency, and no evidence of global repertoire structure alterations was found. All patients had alopecia, a presumed autoimmune disease, so their immune response might differ from that of healthy individuals.

The library was prepared using RACE. These reads were obtained on a NextSeq 500. During library preparation, unique molecular identifiers were attached to individual cDNA molecules so that TCRs could be counted in a quantitative, reproducible way. Both TCR alpha and TCR beta chains were sequenced from each blood RNA sample. As for the authors' bioinformatics: A median of about 87,000 TCRs per sample was observed, with a range of roughly 20,000 to 700,000. The Decombinator software suite was used to annotate V, J and CDR3 in the TCR reads. For PS versus PT1 abundance plots, all samples were subsampled to the same number of TCRs (28,000). Expanded TCRs were defined as absent before sensitization and observed at least eight times at the 2-week time point. TCRdb reanalyzed the raw reads on its own, using fastp at Q25 for trimming and MiXCR for clone calling, and kept in-frame beta chains. Every distinct CDR3 protein forms one entry, paired with its most common genes and DNA. The V and J calls, along with clone size, are taken from TCRdb and not from the paper's own processing. The sample has fewer than 95,000 distinct CDR3 sequences on record, approximately 10% of them singletons. The ten largest clonotypes hold over 2% of the sample.

CDR1 and CDR2 (SGHKS, YYEKEE) derive from the germline V gene (reference sequence). At the junction V is shortened by 3 bases and J by 0 bases; bases outside the gene matches: 7. The CDR3 has 18 amino acids, counting the end cysteine and phenylalanine. The retained sequence is limited to the CDR3, 54 bases, with the frame set at the first base. About this clonotype itself: Its antigen target is currently unknown. No much larger clone exists at a distance of one base, and base qualities are not known.

What the time point label conveys for this sample: patch test 2, 6 weeks after DPC sensitization. What this sample's treatment or condition label stands for: therapeutic diphenylcyclopropenone sensitization with weekly scalp DPC. At each patch-test visit, blood was drawn before the patch test was applied. Eligible patients were aged 18 to 70, diagnosed with alopecia, deemed suitable for DPC therapy, and excluded if pregnant. Total RNA was extracted from unfractionated whole blood that had been collected in Tempus Blood RNA tubes. This TCR derives from a man in his forties with alopecia areata. Some clones in this sample may be carry-over from other donors' samples. The sequencing used whole blood, collected in connection with sensitization to the hapten diphenylcyclopropenone (DPC). Rearrangement joined TRBV5-5 to TRBJ1-6, and TRBD1 matches 9 of the central bases. CDR3 region: CASSWRTGASSYNSPLHF. The DNA sequence follows: TGTGCCAGCAGCTGGAGGACAGGGGCAAGCTCCTATAATTCACCCCTCCACTTT.